Below, 16 T cell receptor beta chains from the same sample are listed, as sequenced in a study of blood T cells in healthy people across ages. It was with a sample-barcoded 5' primer and a J-beta primer mix that a second PCR of about 7 to 12 cycles was run. TCRdb re-analysed the 5' RACE reads in MiXCR, keeping a single row per CDR3 protein. The sample lists roughly 1.7 million distinct CDR3 sequences, roughly 32% occurring once. The source material was blood. These receptors were taken from a young woman in good health.

Notes on this clonotype: Since no conserved phenylalanine or tryptophan closes the CDR3, a read error is the likely cause. V and J are TRBV7-2 and TRBJ1-2, with D perhaps TRBD1 (5 bases). The length of the CDR3 is 16 residues. The germline CDR1 and CDR2 sequences are SGHTA and FQGNSA. Between the trimmed V and J ends, which lost 1 base and 4 bases, there was a span of 16 bases. CDR3 protein: CASSLDLDSSLYGYTC. CDR3 sequence (DNA): TGTGCCAGCAGCTTAGACCTCGACAGCTCTCTCTATGGCTACACCTGC.

A few counts support this clonotype. This chain joins TRBV7-3 and TRBJ1-6; D is possibly TRBD1 (6 bases). The germline CDR1 and CDR2 sequences are SGHTA and FQGTGA. The CDR3 covers 14 residues. The V and J ends lost 5 bases and 7 bases respectively, with 12 bases between them. CDR3 DNA sequence: TGTGCCAGCAGCATACAGGGCCGAAATTCACCCCTCCACTTT. It codes for CASSIQGRNSPLHF.

The chain recombines TRBV6-1 with TRBJ1-2; 9 positions match TRBD1. With 4 bases clipped from V and 6 bases from J, the junction kept 9 bases outside the gene matches. The V gene's germline CDR1 is MNHNS and CDR2 SASEGT. There are 15 residues in the CDR3. The chain's CDR3 is CASSAHYGQGNGYTF. Here the CDR3 DNA reads TGTGCCAGCAGTGCGCACTATGGACAGGGGAATGGCTACACCTTC.

This clonotype turned up a few times. The chain employs TRBV4-2 and TRBJ1-5; tentative D call: TRBD1 (5 bases). The germline CDR1 and CDR2 sequences are LGHNA and YNFKEQ. This CDR3 comprises 15 residues. The V and J ends lost 2 bases and 6 bases respectively, with 14 bases between them. For the CDR3, the DNA is TGTGCCAGCAGCCAATCCTTGGGGCTTGGTCAGCCCCAGCATTTT. Encoded protein: CASSQSLGLGQPQHF.

This clonotype was counted a few times. The chain joins TRBV20-1 to TRBJ1-4, with D unclear. Germline-derived CDR1 and CDR2 are DFQATT and SNEGSKA (reference sequence). Trimming stripped 2 bases from V and 4 bases from J, with 2 bases between. The CDR3 has 11 amino acids. The CDR3 bases are TGCAGTGCTAGAAATAATGAAAAACTGTTTTTT. This sequence encodes CSARNNEKLFF.

The chain couples TRBV3-1 to TRBJ1-1; D is uncertain. This CDR3 spans 14 amino acids. CDR1 and CDR2 (germline): LGHDT, YNNKEL (reference sequence). Trimming took 2 bases from V and 3 from J, leaving 10 bases between them. DNA of the CDR3: TGTGCCAGCAGCCAATGGGTCACTGACACTGAAGCTTTCTTT. Residues: CASSQWVTDTEAFF. Full variable domain (missing parts from reference TRBV3-1 and TRBJ1-1): DTAVSQTPKYLVTQMGNDKSIKCEQNLGHDTMYWYKQDSKKFLKIMFSYNNKELIINETVPNRFSPKSPDKAHLNLHINSLELGDSAVYFCASSQWVTDTEAFFGQGTRLTVV.

This clonotype was picked up a small number of times. The gene calls are TRBV4-2 and TRBJ2-7; D remains unclear. CDR1 is LGHNA, CDR2 YNFKEQ, per germline. The V gene lost 0 bases and the J gene lost 5 bases, with 11 bases spanning the gap. This CDR3 has 14 amino acids. The CDR3 DNA follows: TGTGCCAGCAGCCAAGAAAGGATGTGGCACGAGCAGTACTTC. Protein sequence: CASSQERMWHEQYF.

At least ten counts were recorded for this clonotype. The gene calls are TRBV25-1 and TRBJ2-7, with 12 bases lining up with TRBD2. Germline V lookup: CDR1 MGHDK, CDR2 SYGVNS. The CDR3 extends over 13 amino acids. Germline trimming cut 10 bases from V and 3 bases from J; bases unmatched to any gene: 4. CDR3 DNA sequence: TGTGCCATCTGGACTAGCGGGGACTACGAGCAGTACTTC. The encoded protein is CAIWTSGDYEQYF.

This clonotype was counted many times. The chain has TRBV5-1 and TRBJ2-3; tentative D call: TRBD2 (5 bases). Germline V gives CDR1 SGHRS, CDR2 YFSETQ. V was shortened by 0 bases and J by 1 base, with 6 bases between the two germline ends. This CDR3 contains 14 residues. The CDR3 coding sequence is TGCGCCAGCAGCTTGGGGGAGCGCACAGATACGCAGTATTTT. This sequence encodes CASSLGERTDTQYF.

DNA of the CDR3: TGCGATGCGGGCGACAACACTGAAGCTTTCTTT. Translating gives CDAGDNTEAFF. The chain couples TRBV20-1 to TRBJ1-1; D not certain. Germline CDR1 DFQATT, CDR2 SNEGSKA (reference sequence). This CDR3 is 11 amino acids long.

The J gene is TRBJ2-1, the V gene TRBV7-9, with D possibly matching TRBD1 (6 bases). The CDR3 is 15 residues long. V lost 2 bases, J lost 3 bases, and 11 bases lay in between. Germline V gene data show CDR1 as SEHNR and CDR2 as FQNEAQ (reference sequence). The CDR3 reads CASSLSGVGYNEQFF. The CDR3 nucleotides are TGTGCCAGCAGCTTATCAGGGGTCGGCTACAATGAGCAGTTCTTC.

In this sample, this clonotype turned up once. The V and J genes are TRBV4-2 and TRBJ2-1, with 8 bases fitting TRBD1. CDR1 is LGHNA, CDR2 YNFKEQ, per germline. V lost 5 bases, J lost 10 bases, and 10 bases stayed unmatched. The CDR3 length is 14 residues. The CDR3 region has the DNA TGTGCCAGCAGCACCCGGACAGGGTTAGGGGAGCAGTTCTTC. It codes for CASSTRTGLGEQFF.

The chain combines TRBV5-4 with TRBJ2-1; 9 bases agree with TRBD1. The V gene end was trimmed by 9 bases and the J gene end by 1 base; junction bases not matched to a gene: 8. The germline CDR1 and CDR2 sequences are SGHNT and YYREEE (reference sequence). The CDR3 runs to 15 residues. The CDR3 region is CATSSGTGSYNEQFF. The CDR3 DNA follows: TGTGCCACATCATCCGGGACAGGGTCCTACAATGAGCAGTTCTTC.

This clonotype was picked up a small number of times. The chain carries TRBV20-1 and TRBJ1-6; the match to TRBD1 covers 9 bases. The junction had 11 bases not matched to a gene; V was cut back by 5 bases and J by 9 bases. The CDR3 contains 15 residues. Germline assignment: CDR1 DFQATT and CDR2 SNEGSKA (reference sequence). The DNA for the CDR3 is TGCAGTGCTGGAGTAATACAGGGGGCAAGTTCACCCCTCCACTTT. It encodes CSAGVIQGASSPLHF.

At least ten counts were recorded for this clonotype. The chain combines TRBV29-1 with TRBJ1-1, with 7 nucleotides matching TRBD1. The germline V gene encodes CDR1 SQVTM and CDR2 ANQGSEA. The CDR3 has 12 residues. V lost 7 bases and J lost 10; bases outside the gene matches: 12. CDR3 sequence: CSAENRGRRAFF. The DNA for the CDR3 is TGCAGCGCCGAAAACAGGGGTAGAAGAGCTTTCTTT.

This clonotype was found once. The CDR3 DNA reads as TGTGCCAGCAGCCAAGAGGGCAGGTACAATGAGCAGTACTTC. Translated: CASSQEGRYNEQYF. V usage is TRBV3-1 and J usage is TRBJ2-5, with D unclear. Germline V gene data show CDR1 as LGHDT and CDR2 as YNNKEL (reference sequence). The CDR3 runs 14 residues. V shed 0 bases and J shed 11 bases, with 16 bases lying between them.